The T cell receptor beta chain under discussion was sequenced for a study of T cell repertoires in cytomegalovirus infection. About this clonotype itself: The target antigen is unknown.

TCRdb re-analysed the reads in MiXCR, keeping a single row per CDR3 protein. The profile covers about 700,000 distinct CDR3 sequences, with roughly 36% appearing a single time and 18% taken by the ten largest. The input for sequencing was cultured PBMCs, taken from culture after CMV antigen stimulation. This clonotype was sampled from a human donor in good health (CMV status not recorded). Some clones in this sample may be carry-over from other donors' samples.

The CDR3 loop is CASSHVALTLKGPGNTIYF. DNA of the CDR3: TGCGCCAGCAGCCATGTGGCCCTTACCCTGAAGGGGCCTGGAAACACCATATATTTT. The chain combines TRBV4-1 with TRBJ1-3; possible D gene TRBD1, 5 bases. This CDR3 region has 19 residues. The germline V gene encodes CDR1 MGHRA and CDR2 YSYEKL. V was clipped by 3 bases and J by 2 bases, with 23 bases between them.